This TCR beta chain derives from a study of shared clonotypes between healthy human individuals. Measured with immunoSEQ multiplex PCR; TCRdb has only the in-frame clones, and not every one. The table has 330,000 or so clones, around 70% seen once. The receptor's source is a man aged 30 to 39 in good health. The specimen sequenced was memory CD4+ T cells sorted from blood. Stated subset: CD45RA-negative fraction.

In nucleotides, the CDR3 is TGTGCCAGCTCACCACCCGGACTAGCGGGAGAACCCGGGGAGCTGTTTTTT. This sequence encodes CASSPPGLAGEPGELFF. The J gene is TRBJ2-2, the V gene TRBV18, with 13 bases fitting TRBD2. The CDR3 spans 17 residues. CDR1 and CDR2 (germline): KGHSH, LQKENI. After removal of 0 bases from V and 6 bases from J, the junction contained 4 bases not matched to a gene.